The TCR beta chain under discussion was sequenced for a study of cytomegalovirus exposure and HLA in healthy donors. Notes on the study in general: Reportedly, TCR beta sequences accurately predicted HLA-A and HLA-B alleles in most subjects.

Sampled while nominally healthy, donors likely had unrecorded immune exposures. In the case of this clone: Its cognate antigen is unknown.

PCR primers comprised 60 Vbeta and 13 Jbeta primers. Only in-frame clones appear in the TCRdb table, and some are missing; sequencing was by immunoSEQ multiplex PCR. The sample lists roughly 78,000 clones; over 55% were seen once. This CDR3 is built from 15 residues. Germline V lookup: CDR1 MNHEY, CDR2 SVGAGI. V shed 6 bases and J 4 bases; nucleotides not matched to a gene: 6. This receptor was obtained from a man between 25 and 39 years old in good health and CMV-seropositive. This chain connects TRBV6-5 to TRBJ1-6, with TRBD1 identical over 7 bases. Sequenced: PBMCs. The DNA of the CDR3 is TGTGCCAGCAGCCAGGACAGGAATTATAATTCACCCCTCCACTTT. It translates to CASSQDRNYNSPLHF.